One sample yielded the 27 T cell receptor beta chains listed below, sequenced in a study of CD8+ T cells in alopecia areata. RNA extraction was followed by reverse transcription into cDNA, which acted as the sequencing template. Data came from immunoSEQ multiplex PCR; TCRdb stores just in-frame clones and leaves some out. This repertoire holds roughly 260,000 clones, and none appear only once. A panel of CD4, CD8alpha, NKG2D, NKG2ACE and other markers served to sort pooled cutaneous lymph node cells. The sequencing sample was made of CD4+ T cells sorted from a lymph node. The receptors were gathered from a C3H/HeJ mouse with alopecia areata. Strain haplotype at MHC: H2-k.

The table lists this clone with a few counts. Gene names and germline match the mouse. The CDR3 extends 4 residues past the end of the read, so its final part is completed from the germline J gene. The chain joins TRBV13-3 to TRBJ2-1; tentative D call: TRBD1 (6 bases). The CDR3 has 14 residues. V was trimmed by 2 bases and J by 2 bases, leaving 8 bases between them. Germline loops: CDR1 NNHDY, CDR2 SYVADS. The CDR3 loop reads CASSEPGDYAEQFF. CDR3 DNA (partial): TGTGCCAGCAGTGAGCCAGGGGACTATGCT.

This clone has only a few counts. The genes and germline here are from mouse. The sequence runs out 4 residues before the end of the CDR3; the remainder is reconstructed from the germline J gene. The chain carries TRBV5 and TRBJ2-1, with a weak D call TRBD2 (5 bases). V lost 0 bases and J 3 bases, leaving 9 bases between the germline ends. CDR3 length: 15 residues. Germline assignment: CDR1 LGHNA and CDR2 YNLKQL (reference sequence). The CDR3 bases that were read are TGTGCCAGCAGCCAAGAGGATCTGGGCTATGCT. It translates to CASSQEDLGYA. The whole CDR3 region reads CASSQEDLGYAEQFF.

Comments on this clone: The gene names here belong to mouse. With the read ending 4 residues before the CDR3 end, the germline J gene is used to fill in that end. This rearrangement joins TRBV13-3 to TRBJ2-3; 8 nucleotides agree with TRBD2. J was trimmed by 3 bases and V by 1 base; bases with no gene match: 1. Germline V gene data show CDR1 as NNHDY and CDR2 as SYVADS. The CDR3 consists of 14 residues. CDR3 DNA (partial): TGTGCCAGCAGTGATAACTGGGGGGCAGAA. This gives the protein CASSDNWGAE. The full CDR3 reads CASSDNWGAETLYF.

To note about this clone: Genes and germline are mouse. The CDR3 protein is CAWSHQNYAEQFF. CDR3 bases read: TGTGCCTGGAGTCACCAGAACTATGCT. V gene TRBV31 combines with J gene TRBJ2-1; D is unclear. The read terminates 4 residues ahead of where the CDR3 ends, so the germline J gene completes it. This CDR3 region has 13 residues. Germline values: CDR1 GKSSPN, CDR2 SITVG. Deletions cut 1 base from V and 1 base from J, with 5 bases between.

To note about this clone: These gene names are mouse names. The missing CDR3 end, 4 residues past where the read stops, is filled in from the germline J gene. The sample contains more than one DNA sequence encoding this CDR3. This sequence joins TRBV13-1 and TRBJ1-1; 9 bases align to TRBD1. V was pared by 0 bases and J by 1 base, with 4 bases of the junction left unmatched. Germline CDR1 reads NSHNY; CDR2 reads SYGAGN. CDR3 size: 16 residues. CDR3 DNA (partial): TGTGCCAGCAGTGATGCACCGGGACAGGGGAACACA. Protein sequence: CASSDAPGQGNT. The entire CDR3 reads CASSDAPGQGNTEVFF.

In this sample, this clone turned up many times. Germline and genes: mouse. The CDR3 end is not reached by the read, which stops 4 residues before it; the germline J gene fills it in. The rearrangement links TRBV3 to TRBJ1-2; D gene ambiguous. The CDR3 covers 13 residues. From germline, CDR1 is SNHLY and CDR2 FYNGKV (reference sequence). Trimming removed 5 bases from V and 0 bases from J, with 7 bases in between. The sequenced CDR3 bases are TGTGCCAGCAGCACACAGTCAAACTCC. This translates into CASSTQSNS. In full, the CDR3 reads CASSTQSNSDYTF.

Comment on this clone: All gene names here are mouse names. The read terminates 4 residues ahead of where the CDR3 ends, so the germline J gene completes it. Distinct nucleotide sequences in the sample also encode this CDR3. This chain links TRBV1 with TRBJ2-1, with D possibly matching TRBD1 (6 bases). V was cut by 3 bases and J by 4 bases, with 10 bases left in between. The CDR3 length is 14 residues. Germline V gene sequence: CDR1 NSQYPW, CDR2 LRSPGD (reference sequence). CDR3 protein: CTCSARDNYAEQFF. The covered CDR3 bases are TGCACCTGCAGTGCCCGGGACAATTATGCT.

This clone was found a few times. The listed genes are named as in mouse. The CDR3 protein is CASGDAGQGPEVFF. The covered CDR3 bases are TGTGCCAGCGGTGATGCGGGACAGGGCCCA. The chain joins TRBV13-2 to TRBJ1-1; 9 bases agree with TRBD1. The sequence runs out 4 residues before the end of the CDR3; the remainder is reconstructed from the germline J gene. The CDR3 runs to 14 residues. Germline V gives CDR1 NNHNN, CDR2 SYGAGS (reference sequence).

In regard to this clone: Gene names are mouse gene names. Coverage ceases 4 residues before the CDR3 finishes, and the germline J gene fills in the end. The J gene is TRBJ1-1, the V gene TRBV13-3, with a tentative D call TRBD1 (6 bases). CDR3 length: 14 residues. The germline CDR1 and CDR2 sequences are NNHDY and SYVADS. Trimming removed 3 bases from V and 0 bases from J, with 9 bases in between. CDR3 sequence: CASSVRQANTEVFF. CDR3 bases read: TGTGCCAGCAGTGTCAGACAGGCAAACACA.

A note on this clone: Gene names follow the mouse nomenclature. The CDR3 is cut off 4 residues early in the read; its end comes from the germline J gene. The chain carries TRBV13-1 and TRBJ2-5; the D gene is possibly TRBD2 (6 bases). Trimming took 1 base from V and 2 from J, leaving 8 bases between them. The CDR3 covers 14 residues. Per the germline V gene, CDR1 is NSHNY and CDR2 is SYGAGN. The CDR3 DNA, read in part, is TGTGCCAGCAGTGATTGGGGGTTCCAAGAC. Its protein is CASSDWGFQD. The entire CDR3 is CASSDWGFQDTQYF.

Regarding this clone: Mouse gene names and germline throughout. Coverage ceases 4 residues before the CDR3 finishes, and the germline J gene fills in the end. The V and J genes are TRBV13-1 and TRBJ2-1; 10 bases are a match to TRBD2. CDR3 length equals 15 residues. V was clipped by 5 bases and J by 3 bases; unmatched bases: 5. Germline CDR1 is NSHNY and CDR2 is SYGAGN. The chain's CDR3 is CASRAGGAPYAEQFF. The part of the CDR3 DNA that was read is TGTGCCAGCAGGGCTGGGGGGGCGCCCTATGCT.

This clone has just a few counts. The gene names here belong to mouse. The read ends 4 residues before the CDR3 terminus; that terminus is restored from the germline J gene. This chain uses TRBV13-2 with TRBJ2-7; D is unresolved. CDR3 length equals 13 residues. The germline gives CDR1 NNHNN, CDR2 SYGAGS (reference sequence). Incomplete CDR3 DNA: TGTGCCAGCGGTGATGCACAGAATTAT. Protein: CASGDAQNY. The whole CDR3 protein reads CASGDAQNYEQYF.

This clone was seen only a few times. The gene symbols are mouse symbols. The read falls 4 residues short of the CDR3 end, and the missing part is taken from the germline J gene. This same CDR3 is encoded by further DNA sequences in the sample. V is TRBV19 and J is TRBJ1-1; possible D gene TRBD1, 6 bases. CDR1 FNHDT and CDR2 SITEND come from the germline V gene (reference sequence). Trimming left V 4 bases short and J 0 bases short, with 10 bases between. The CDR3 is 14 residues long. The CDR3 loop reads CASSLGQSNTEVFF. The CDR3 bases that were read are TGTGCCAGCAGTCTGGGACAATCAAACACA.

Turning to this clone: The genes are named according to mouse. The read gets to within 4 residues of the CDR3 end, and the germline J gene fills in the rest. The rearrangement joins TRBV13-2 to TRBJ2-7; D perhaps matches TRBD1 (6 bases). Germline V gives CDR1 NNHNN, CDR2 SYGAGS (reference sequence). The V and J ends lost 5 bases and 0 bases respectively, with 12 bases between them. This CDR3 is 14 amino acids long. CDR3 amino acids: CASGSRDNSYEQYF. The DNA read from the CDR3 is TGTGCCAGCGGGTCCCGGGACAACTCCTAT.

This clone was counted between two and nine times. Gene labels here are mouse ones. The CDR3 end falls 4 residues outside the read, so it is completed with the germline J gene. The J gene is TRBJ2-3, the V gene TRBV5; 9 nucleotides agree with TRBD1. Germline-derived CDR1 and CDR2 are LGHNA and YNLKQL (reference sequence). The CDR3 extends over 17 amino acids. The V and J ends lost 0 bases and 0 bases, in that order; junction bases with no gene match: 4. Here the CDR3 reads CASSQETQGASAETLYF. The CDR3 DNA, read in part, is TGTGCCAGCAGCCAAGAAACACAGGGGGCGAGTGCAGAA.

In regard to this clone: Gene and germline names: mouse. Incomplete CDR3 DNA: TGTGCCAGCAGATCCGGGACAGGCTCCTAT. Its translation is CASRSGTGSY. The whole CDR3 sequence reads CASRSGTGSYEQYF. The chain combines TRBV14 with TRBJ2-7; 8 positions agree with TRBD1. The sequence runs out 4 residues before the end of the CDR3; the remainder is reconstructed from the germline J gene. Germline V gene sequence: CDR1 SGHDT, CDR2 FRDEAV. Trimming at V came to 5 bases and at J to 0 bases, leaving 4 bases not matched to a gene. The CDR3 runs 14 residues.

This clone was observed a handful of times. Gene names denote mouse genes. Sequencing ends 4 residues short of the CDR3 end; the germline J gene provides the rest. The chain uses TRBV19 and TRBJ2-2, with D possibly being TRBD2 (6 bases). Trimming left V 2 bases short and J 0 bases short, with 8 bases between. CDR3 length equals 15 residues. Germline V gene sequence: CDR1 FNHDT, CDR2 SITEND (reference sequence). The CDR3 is CASSMWGTNTGQLYF. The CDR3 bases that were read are TGTGCCAGCAGTATGTGGGGGACAAACACCGGG.

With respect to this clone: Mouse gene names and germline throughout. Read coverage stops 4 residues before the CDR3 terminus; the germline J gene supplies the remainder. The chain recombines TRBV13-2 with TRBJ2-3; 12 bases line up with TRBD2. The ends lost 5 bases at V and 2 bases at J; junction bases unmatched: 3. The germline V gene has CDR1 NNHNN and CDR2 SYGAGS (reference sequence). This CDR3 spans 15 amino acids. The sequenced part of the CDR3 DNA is TGTGCCAGCGGGGACTGGGGGGGAGATGCAGAA. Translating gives CASGDWGGDAE. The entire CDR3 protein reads CASGDWGGDAETLYF.

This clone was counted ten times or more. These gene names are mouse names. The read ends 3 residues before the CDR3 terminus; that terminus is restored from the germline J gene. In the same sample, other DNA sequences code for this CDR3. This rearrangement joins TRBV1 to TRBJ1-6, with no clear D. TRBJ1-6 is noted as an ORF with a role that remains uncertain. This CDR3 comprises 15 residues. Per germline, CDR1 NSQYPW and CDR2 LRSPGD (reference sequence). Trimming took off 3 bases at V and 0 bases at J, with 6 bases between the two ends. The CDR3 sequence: CTCSAQNSYNSPLYF. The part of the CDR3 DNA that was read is TGCACCTGCAGTGCCCAAAATTCCTATAATTCGCCC.

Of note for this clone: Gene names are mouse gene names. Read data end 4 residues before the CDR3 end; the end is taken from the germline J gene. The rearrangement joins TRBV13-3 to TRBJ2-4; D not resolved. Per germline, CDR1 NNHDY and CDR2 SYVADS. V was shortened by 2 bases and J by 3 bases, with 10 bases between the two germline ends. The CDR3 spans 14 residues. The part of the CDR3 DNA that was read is TGTGCCAGCAGTGAAATGGGTGGACAAAAC. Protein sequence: CASSEMGGQN. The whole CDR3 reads CASSEMGGQNTLYF.

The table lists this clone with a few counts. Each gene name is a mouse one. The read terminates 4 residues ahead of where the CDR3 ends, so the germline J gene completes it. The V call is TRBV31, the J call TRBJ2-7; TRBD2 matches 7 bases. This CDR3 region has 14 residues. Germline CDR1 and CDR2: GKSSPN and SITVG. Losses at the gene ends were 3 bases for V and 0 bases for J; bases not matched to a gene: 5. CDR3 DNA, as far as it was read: TGTGCCTGGAGGCCACTGGGGCGCTCCTAT. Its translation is CAWRPLGRSY. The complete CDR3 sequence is CAWRPLGRSYEQYF.

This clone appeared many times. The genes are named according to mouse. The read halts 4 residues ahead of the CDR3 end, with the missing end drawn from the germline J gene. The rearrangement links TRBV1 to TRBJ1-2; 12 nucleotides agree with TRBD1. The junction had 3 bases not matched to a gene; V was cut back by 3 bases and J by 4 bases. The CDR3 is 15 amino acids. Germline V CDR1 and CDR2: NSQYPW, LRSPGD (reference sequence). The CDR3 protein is CTCSAGQGATSDYTF. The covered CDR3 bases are TGCACCTGCAGTGCGGGACAGGGGGCGACCTCC.

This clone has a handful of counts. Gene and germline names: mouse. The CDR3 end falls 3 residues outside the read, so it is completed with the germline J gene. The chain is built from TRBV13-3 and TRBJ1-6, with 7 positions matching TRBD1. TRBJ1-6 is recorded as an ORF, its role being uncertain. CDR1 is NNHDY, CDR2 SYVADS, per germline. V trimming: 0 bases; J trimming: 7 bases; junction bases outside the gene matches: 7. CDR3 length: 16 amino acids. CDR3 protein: CASSDARGRENSPLYF. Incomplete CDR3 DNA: TGTGCCAGCAGTGATGCAAGGGGGCGGGAGAATTCGCCC.

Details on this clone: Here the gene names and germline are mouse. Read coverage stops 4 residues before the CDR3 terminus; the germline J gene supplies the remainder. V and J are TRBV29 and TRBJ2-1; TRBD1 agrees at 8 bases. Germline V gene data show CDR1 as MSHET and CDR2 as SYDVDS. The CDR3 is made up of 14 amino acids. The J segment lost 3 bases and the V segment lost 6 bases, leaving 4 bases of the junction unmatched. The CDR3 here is CASRPGTGYAEQFF. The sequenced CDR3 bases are TGTGCTAGCAGGCCTGGGACAGGCTATGCT.

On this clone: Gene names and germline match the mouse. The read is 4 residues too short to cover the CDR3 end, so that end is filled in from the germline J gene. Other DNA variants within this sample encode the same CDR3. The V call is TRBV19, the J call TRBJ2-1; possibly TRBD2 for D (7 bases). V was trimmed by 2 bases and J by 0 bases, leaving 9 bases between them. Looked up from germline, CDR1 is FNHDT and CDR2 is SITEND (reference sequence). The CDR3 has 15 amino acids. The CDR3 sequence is CASSILGANYAEQFF. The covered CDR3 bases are TGTGCCAGCAGTATTCTGGGGGCTAACTATGCT.

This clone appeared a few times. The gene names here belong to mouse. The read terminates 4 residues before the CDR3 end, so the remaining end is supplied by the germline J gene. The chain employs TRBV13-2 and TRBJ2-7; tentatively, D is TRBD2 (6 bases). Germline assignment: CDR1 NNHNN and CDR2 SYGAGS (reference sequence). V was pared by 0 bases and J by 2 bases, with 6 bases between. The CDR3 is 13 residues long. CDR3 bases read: TGTGCCAGCGGTGATGGGGGGGCCTAT. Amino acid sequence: CASGDGGAY. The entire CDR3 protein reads CASGDGGAYEQYF.

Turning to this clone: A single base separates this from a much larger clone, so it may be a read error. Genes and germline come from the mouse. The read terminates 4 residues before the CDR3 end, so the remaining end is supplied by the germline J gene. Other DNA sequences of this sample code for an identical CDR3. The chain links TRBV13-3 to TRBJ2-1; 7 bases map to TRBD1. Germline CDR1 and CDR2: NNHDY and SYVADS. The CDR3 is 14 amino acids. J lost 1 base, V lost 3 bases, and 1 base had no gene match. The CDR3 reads CASSVGQNYAEQFF. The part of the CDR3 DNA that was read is TGTGCCAGCAGTGTGGGACAGAACTATGCT.